This TCR beta chain was obtained from a study of shared clonotypes between healthy human individuals. Germline CDR1 reads MDHEN; CDR2 reads SYDVKM. Trimming took 8 bases from V and 9 from J, leaving 17 bases between them. The CDR3 has 12 amino acids. Measured with immunoSEQ multiplex PCR; TCRdb has only the in-frame clones, and not every one. The table lists about 520,000 clones, around 96% of them singletons. The genes are TRBV28 and TRBJ2-7; D unresolved. This receptor was taken from a woman aged 25 to 39 in good health. The sequencing input was naive CD4+ T cells sorted from blood. The subset denotes: CD45RA+ positively selected. In nucleotides, the CDR3 is TGTGCCAGCGGCTCTGGGCGCCCGGGGCAGTACTTC. It is translated as CASGSGRPGQYF.